This T cell receptor (beta chain) derives from a study of cytomegalovirus exposure and HLA in healthy donors. Whole-study results and caveats: In a later analysis, a genetic analysis reported fewer productive-TCR N-insertions in an Asian-associated ancestry cluster than the cohort average.

The PCR had 60 Vbeta and 13 Jbeta primers. Libraries were prepared by immunoSEQ multiplex PCR; TCRdb keeps only in-frame clonotypes and omits some of them. The data show around 100,000 clones, 79% seen once. In the case of this clone: Its antigen is unknown.

Germline CDR1 reads SEHNR; CDR2 reads FQNEAQ (reference sequence). The V end lost 4 bases, the J end lost 8 bases, and 15 bases lay between the germline ends. The CDR3 covers 14 residues. This chain uses TRBV7-9 with TRBJ1-5, with D perhaps matching TRBD1 (6 bases). The origin of this receptor is a man over 45 in good health and CMV-seropositive. The sequenced sample consisted of PBMCs. The CDR3 DNA reads as TGTGCCAGCAGCTCGGACAGAAACTTTAAGCCCCAGCATTTT. It codes for CASSSDRNFKPQHF.